This T cell receptor beta chain was profiled in a study of control samples from healthy donors and cancer patients. CDR3 length: 14 residues. Between the trimmed V and J ends, which lost 5 bases and 0 bases, there was a span of 10 bases. Germline CDR1 and CDR2: SEHNR and FQNEAQ (reference sequence). TCRdb's copy holds only in-frame clones and misses some; the assay was immunoSEQ multiplex PCR. The table records some 160,000 clones, 90% to 95% of them present only once. This receptor was obtained from a middle-aged woman in good health. The sample comprised blood. This sequence joins TRBV7-9 and TRBJ1-1; the D is unclear. The CDR3 sequence: CASSVPSMNTEAFF. In DNA form, the CDR3 reads TGTGCCAGCAGCGTACCTAGTATGAACACTGAAGCTTTCTTT. Drawing the rest from reference TRBV7-9 and TRBJ1-1, the complete variable domain is DTGVSQNPRHKITKRGQNVTFRCDPISEHNRLYWYRQTLGQGPEFLTYFQNEAQLEKSRLLSDRFSAERPKGSFSTLEIQRTEQGDSAMYLCASSVPSMNTEAFFGQGTRLTVV.